The 2 T cell receptor beta chains given below trace back to one sample, sequenced in a study of PD-1 blockade in classical Hodgkin lymphoma. Stated time point: newly diagnosed, previously untreated cHL patient sample. By magnetic negative selection, CD4+ T cells were purified from thawed PBMCs. The data were produced by immunoSEQ multiplex PCR, yet TCRdb's version contains in-frame clones alone and is incomplete. The sample contains around 21,000 clones, 85% to 95% of which appear only once. Input material: CD4+ T cells from blood. The receptor set was obtained from a human donor with classical Hodgkin lymphoma.

The genes are TRBV4-1 and TRBJ2-2; 8 bases map to TRBD1. V trimming: 7 bases; J trimming: 0 bases; junction bases outside the gene matches: 4. Germline CDR1 MGHRA, CDR2 YSYEKL. CDR3 size: 15 residues. The CDR3 DNA reads as TGCGCCAGCAAACGGACAGGGACGAACACCGGGGAGCTGTTTTTT. It codes for CASKRTGTNTGELFF.

This chain links TRBV30 with TRBJ2-5; weak D call: TRBD1 (6 bases). The DNA end is a closer match to TRBJ2-7, so the J assignment may be wrong. Germline V lookup: CDR1 GTSNPN, CDR2 SVGIG (reference sequence). The CDR3 has 18 amino acids. The CDR3 nucleotides read TGTGCCTGGAGTGTACGGACCCCCCTTTACAGGGCCACCTACGAGCAGTACTTC. It is translated as CAWSVRTPLYRATYEQYF.